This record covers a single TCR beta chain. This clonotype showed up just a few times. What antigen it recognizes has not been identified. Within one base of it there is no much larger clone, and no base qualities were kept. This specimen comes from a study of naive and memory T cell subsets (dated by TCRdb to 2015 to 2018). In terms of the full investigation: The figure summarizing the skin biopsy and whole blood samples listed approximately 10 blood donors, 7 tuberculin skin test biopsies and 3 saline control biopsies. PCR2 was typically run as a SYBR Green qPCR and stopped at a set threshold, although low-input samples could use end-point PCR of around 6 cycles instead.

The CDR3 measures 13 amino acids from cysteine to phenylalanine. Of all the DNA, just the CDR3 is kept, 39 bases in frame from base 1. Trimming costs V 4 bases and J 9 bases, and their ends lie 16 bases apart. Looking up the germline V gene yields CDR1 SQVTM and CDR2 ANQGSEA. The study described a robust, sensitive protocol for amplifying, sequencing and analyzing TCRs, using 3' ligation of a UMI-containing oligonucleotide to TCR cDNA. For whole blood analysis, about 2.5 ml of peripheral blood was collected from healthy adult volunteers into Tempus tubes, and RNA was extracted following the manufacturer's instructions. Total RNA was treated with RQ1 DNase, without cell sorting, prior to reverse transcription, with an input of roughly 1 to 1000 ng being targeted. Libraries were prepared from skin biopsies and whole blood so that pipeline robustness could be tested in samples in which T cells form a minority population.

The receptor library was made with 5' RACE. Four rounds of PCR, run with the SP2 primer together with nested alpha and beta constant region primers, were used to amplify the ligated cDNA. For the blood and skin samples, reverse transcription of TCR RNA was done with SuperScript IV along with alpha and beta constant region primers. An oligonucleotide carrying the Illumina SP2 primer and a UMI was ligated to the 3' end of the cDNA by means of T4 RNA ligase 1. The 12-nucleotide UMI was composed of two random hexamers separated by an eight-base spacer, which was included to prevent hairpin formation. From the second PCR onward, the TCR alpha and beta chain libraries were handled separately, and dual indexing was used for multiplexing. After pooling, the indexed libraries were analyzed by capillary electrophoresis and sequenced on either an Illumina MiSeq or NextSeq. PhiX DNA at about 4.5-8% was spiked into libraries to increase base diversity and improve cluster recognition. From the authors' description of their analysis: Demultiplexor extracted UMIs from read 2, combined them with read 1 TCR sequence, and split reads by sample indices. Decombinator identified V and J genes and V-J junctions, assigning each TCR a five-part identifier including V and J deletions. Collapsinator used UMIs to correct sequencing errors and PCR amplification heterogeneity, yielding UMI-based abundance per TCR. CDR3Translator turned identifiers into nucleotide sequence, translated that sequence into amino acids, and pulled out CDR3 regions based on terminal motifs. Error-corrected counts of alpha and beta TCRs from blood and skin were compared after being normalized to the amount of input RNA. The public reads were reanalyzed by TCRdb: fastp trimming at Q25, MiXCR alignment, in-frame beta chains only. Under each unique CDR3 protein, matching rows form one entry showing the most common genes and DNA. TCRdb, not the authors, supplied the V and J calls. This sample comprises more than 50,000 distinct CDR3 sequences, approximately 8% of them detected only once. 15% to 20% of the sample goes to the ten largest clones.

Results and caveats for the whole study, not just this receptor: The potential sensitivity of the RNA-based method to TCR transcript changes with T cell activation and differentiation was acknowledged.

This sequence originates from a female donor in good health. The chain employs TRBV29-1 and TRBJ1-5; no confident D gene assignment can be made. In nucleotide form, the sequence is TGCAGCGTTGTCGAGACGGAGGGTATGCCCCAGCATTTT. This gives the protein CSVVETEGMPQHF. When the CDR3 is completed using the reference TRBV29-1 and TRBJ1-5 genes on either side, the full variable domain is SAVISQKPSRDICQRGTSLTIQCQVDSQVTMMFWYRQQPGQSLTLIATANQGSEATYESGFVIDKFPISRPNLTFSTLTVSNMSPEDSSIYLCSVVETEGMPQHFGDGTRLSIL.